These 27 T cell receptor beta chains originate from one sample sequenced in a study of blood T cell repertoires in COVID-19. Here immunoSEQ multiplex PCR was the method, and the copy in TCRdb shows in-frame clones only, minus some. The table records a few hundred thousand clones, 80% of them present only once. Sequenced: PBMCs or T cells enriched from blood (not recorded which). The receptors shown here come from a woman in her 40s with acute COVID-19.

In DNA form, the CDR3 reads TGTGCCAGCAGCCCACAGGGGAACGGGGAGCTGTTTTTT. Protein: CASSPQGNGELFF. The chain is built from TRBV4-2 and TRBJ2-2; TRBD1 aligns across 7 bases. The CDR3 covers 13 residues. The V gene end was trimmed by 4 bases and the J gene end by 7 bases; junction bases not matched to a gene: 3. Per germline, CDR1 LGHNA and CDR2 YNFKEQ.

The chain has TRBV7-9 and TRBJ2-5; possible D gene TRBD2, 5 bases. V was clipped by 5 bases and J by 5 bases, with 18 bases between them. Germline V CDR1 and CDR2: SEHNR, FQNEAQ (reference sequence). The CDR3 extends over 15 amino acids. This CDR3 is CASSQGVITRETQYF. The CDR3 DNA reads as TGTGCCAGCAGCCAAGGCGTCATAACTAGGGAGACCCAGTACTTC.

The J gene is TRBJ1-2, the V gene TRBV29-1; 12 bases agree with TRBD1. This CDR3 is built from 13 residues. CDR1 is SQVTM and CDR2 is ANQGSEA in the germline V gene. CDR3 residues: CVGDRGRRDGYTF. The CDR3 nucleotides are TGCGTCGGGGACAGGGGGCGCCGAGATGGCTACACCTTC.

The gene calls are TRBV7-2 and TRBJ1-3; TRBD1 is a possible D gene (6 bases). CDR3 size: 18 residues. Per the germline V gene, CDR1 is SGHTA and CDR2 is FQGNSA. V lost 1 base to trimming and J lost 0 bases, with 16 bases between them. The CDR3 spells CASSLGSSTGVSGNTIYF. CDR3 bases: TGTGCCAGCAGCTTAGGGTCGTCGACAGGAGTCTCTGGAAACACCATATATTTT.

The chain joins TRBV19 to TRBJ2-7; the match to TRBD2 covers 8 bases. CDR3 size: 13 residues. Germline assignment: CDR1 LNHDA and CDR2 SQIVND (reference sequence). After removal of 10 bases from V and 1 base from J, the junction contained 6 bases not matched to a gene. CDR3 loop: CATRLASSYEQYF. CDR3 DNA: TGTGCCACCCGACTAGCGAGTTCCTACGAGCAGTACTTC.

The genes are TRBV6-1 and TRBJ2-7, with 12 bases matching TRBD2. V lost 4 bases to trimming and J lost 4 bases; unmatched junction nucleotides: 11. There are 17 residues in the CDR3. The germline gives CDR1 MNHNS, CDR2 SASEGT. The CDR3 is CASSGRTSGTYVYEQYF. CDR3 nucleotides: TGTGCCAGCAGTGGGAGGACTAGCGGGACATATGTATACGAGCAGTACTTC.

The chain uses TRBV7-6 and TRBJ1-2; D not resolved. The CDR3 is 13 residues long. Germline CDR1 SGHVS, CDR2 FNYEAQ. Trimming took 4 bases from V and 8 from J, leaving 14 bases between them. CDR3 in amino acids: CASSSRADSGYTF. In DNA, the CDR3 is TGTGCCAGCAGCTCACGGGCGGACTCCGGCTACACCTTC.

This clone was seen a handful of times. The chain couples TRBV13 to TRBJ2-2; 10 nucleotides line up with TRBD1. The germline CDR1 and CDR2 sequences are PRHDT and FYEKMQ (reference sequence). This CDR3 has 17 amino acids. Unmatched junction bases numbered 7, after V lost 1 base and J lost 5 bases. This CDR3 reads CASSLDFRDRGTGELFF. The CDR3 nucleotides read TGTGCCAGCAGCTTAGACTTCCGGGACAGGGGTACCGGGGAGCTGTTTTTT.

This clone was counted ten times or more. The V call is TRBV3-1 (or the pseudogene TRBV3-2), the J call TRBJ1-1; 12 nucleotides agree with TRBD1. V shed 4 bases and J 3 bases; nucleotides not matched to a gene: 3. The CDR3 runs 15 residues. CDR1 is LGHDT and CDR2 is YNNKEL in the germline V gene (reference sequence). CDR3 DNA sequence: TGTGCCAGCAGCCCTCGGGACAGGGGGCACACTGAAGCTTTCTTT. Encoded protein: CASSPRDRGHTEAFF.

The J gene is TRBJ1-3, the V gene TRBV5-1; 8 bases align to TRBD1. With V trimmed by 2 bases and J by 1 base, 2 bases remained unmatched. Germline CDR1 is SGHRS and CDR2 is YFSETQ. This CDR3 has 15 residues. In DNA form, the CDR3 reads TGCGCCAGCAGCTTCACAGGGGGATCTGGAAACACCATATATTTT. This codes for CASSFTGGSGNTIYF.

The V gene is TRBV9, the J gene TRBJ1-3, with 11 bases lining up with TRBD1. With 1 base clipped from V and 8 bases from J, the junction kept 8 bases outside the gene matches. The CDR3 extends over 16 amino acids. CDR1 SGDLS and CDR2 YYNGEE come from the germline V gene. CDR3 loop: CASSVIGTGGTDTIYF. CDR3 bases: TGTGCCAGCAGCGTAATAGGGACAGGGGGTACAGACACCATATATTTT.

V usage is TRBV15 and J usage is TRBJ1-5; D is unresolved. The germline V gene has CDR1 LNHNV and CDR2 YYDKDF (reference sequence). The CDR3 contains 17 residues. Trimming took off 3 bases at V and 0 bases at J, with 15 bases between the two ends. Here the CDR3 DNA reads TGTGCCACCAGCAGGGTTCAGTCTAGTGATAGCAATCAGCCCCAGCATTTT. Translating it yields CATSRVQSSDSNQPQHF.

The rearrangement uses TRBV27 and TRBJ2-1; 7 nucleotides agree with TRBD1. J lost 6 bases, V lost 3 bases, and 11 bases had no gene match. The CDR3 loop spans 16 amino acids. Germline V lookup: CDR1 MNHEY, CDR2 SMNVEV (reference sequence). CDR3 loop: CASSFGVTGEGNEQFF. The CDR3 region has the DNA TGTGCCAGCAGTTTCGGAGTAACAGGGGAAGGCAATGAGCAGTTCTTC.

The CDR3 region has the DNA TGTGCCAGCAGCCCAATAGGACAGGGGGCCCTGAGCAATCAGCCCCAGCATTTT. It is translated as CASSPIGQGALSNQPQHF. The V call is TRBV7-9, the J call TRBJ1-5; 11 positions match TRBD1. The CDR3 is 18 residues long. Looked up from germline, CDR1 is SEHNR and CDR2 is FQNEAQ (reference sequence). Trimming removed 5 bases from V and 1 base from J; junction bases left unmatched: 10.

The chain combines TRBV6-4 with TRBJ2-2, with no clear D. There are 13 residues in the CDR3. Germline V CDR1 and CDR2: MRHNA, SNTAGT. V gave up 5 bases and J gave up 6 bases, with 10 bases separating them. CDR3 amino acids: CASSLSSSGELFF. The DNA of the CDR3 is TGTGCCAGCAGTCTCTCCTCGTCCGGGGAGCTGTTTTTT.

The chain combines TRBV28 with TRBJ1-2, with D possibly matching TRBD1 (5 bases). This CDR3 region has 12 residues. Trimming removed 6 bases at V and 6 bases at J, with 11 bases between. Germline V gene data show CDR1 as MDHEN and CDR2 as SYDVKM. The CDR3 region is CASSAGMHGYTF. DNA of the CDR3: TGTGCCAGCAGCGCAGGGATGCATGGCTACACCTTC.

The V call is TRBV11-2, the J call TRBJ2-5; 8 bases are shared with TRBD1. This CDR3 comprises 13 residues. Per the germline V gene, CDR1 is SGHAT and CDR2 is FQNNGV. V dropped 4 bases and J dropped 5; count of bases not matched to a gene: 3. CDR3 amino acids: CASSWTGMETQYF. The CDR3, as DNA: TGTGCCAGCAGCTGGACAGGGATGGAGACCCAGTACTTC.

The genes are TRBV19 and TRBJ2-3; 9 bases map to TRBD2. Germline loops: CDR1 LNHDA, CDR2 SQIVND (reference sequence). The CDR3 has 14 residues. Trimming at V came to 2 bases and at J to 8 bases, leaving 5 bases not matched to a gene. The CDR3 nucleotides read TGTGCCAGTAGTATACGGCGGGAGGGCGGTACGCAGTATTTT. Protein sequence: CASSIRREGGTQYF.

V usage is TRBV7-9 and J usage is TRBJ1-6; weak D call: TRBD1 (5 bases). The germline V gene encodes CDR1 SEHNR and CDR2 FQNEAQ (reference sequence). V was shortened by 2 bases and J by 7 bases, with 6 bases between the two germline ends. This CDR3 spans 13 amino acids. The DNA for the CDR3 is TGTGCCAGCAGCTTACAGGGAAATTCACCCCTCCACTTT. Protein: CASSLQGNSPLHF.

The J gene is TRBJ1-4, the V gene TRBV18, with 7 bases fitting TRBD1. Germline assignment: CDR1 KGHSH and CDR2 LQKENI. The CDR3 spans 15 residues. The V segment lost 4 bases and the J segment 4 bases; nucleotides outside the gene matches: 6. CDR3 bases: TGTGCCAGCTCACGATCAGGGGGGATTAATGAAAAACTGTTTTTT. Residues: CASSRSGGINEKLFF.

The chain joins TRBV20-1 to TRBJ2-1; D is unclear. Trimming removed 3 bases at V and 7 bases at J, with 7 bases between. The germline V gene encodes CDR1 DFQATT and CDR2 SNEGSKA (reference sequence). The CDR3 loop spans 11 amino acids. CDR3 nucleotide sequence: TGCAGTGCTAGGAGTTGGAATGAGCAGTTCTTC. As protein: CSARSWNEQFF.

The rearrangement links TRBV6-5 to TRBJ2-1; 7 bases are a match to TRBD1. The CDR3 covers 14 residues. Losses at the gene ends were 6 bases for V and 3 bases for J; bases not matched to a gene: 5. In germline, CDR1 is MNHEY, CDR2 SVGAGI. CDR3 sequence reads: CASSQGQNYNEQFF. CDR3 coding DNA: TGTGCCAGCAGCCAGGGACAGAACTACAATGAGCAGTTCTTC.

This chain links TRBV28 with TRBJ1-3; a weak D match, TRBD1 (6 bases). The CDR3 is 14 amino acids. Germline assignment: CDR1 MDHEN and CDR2 SYDVKM. Trimming pared 6 bases from V and 0 bases from J, leaving 9 bases between. This CDR3 is CASSQGGSGNTIYF. The CDR3 DNA reads as TGTGCCAGCAGCCAAGGGGGCTCTGGAAACACCATATATTTT.

This sequence joins TRBV9 and TRBJ2-3; 8 nucleotides align to TRBD1. The V gene end was trimmed by 6 bases and the J gene end by 0 bases; junction bases not matched to a gene: 9. Germline values: CDR1 SGDLS, CDR2 YYNGEE. The CDR3 has 16 amino acids. The CDR3 sequence: CASNLQGGASTDTQYF. The DNA of the CDR3 is TGTGCCAGCAACCTACAGGGGGGTGCTAGCACAGATACGCAGTATTTT.

This clone was recorded a few times. The chain is built from TRBV7-3 and TRBJ1-5; no clear D. V was cut by 5 bases and J by 0 bases, with 5 bases left in between. Germline values: CDR1 SGHTA, CDR2 FQGTGA. The CDR3 runs 13 residues. Here the CDR3 reads CASSRNSNQPQHF. CDR3 sequence (DNA): TGTGCCAGCAGCCGTAATAGCAATCAGCCCCAGCATTTT. The full variable domain, its missing parts supplied by reference TRBV7-3 and TRBJ1-5, is GAGVSQTPSNKVTEKGKYVELRCDPISGHTALYWYRQSLGQGPEFLIYFQGTGAADDSGLPNDRFFAVRPEGSVSTLKIQRTERGDSAVYLCASSRNSNQPQHFGDGTRLSIL.

J is TRBJ2-5 and V is TRBV19, with D uncertain. This CDR3 is built from 13 residues. CDR1 is LNHDA, CDR2 SQIVND, per germline (reference sequence). V gave up 8 bases and J gave up 4 bases, with 14 bases separating them. Here the CDR3 reads CASWNGLGETQYF. DNA of the CDR3: TGTGCCAGTTGGAACGGGTTAGGAGAGACCCAGTACTTC. Full variable domain (remainder filled in from reference TRBV19 and TRBJ2-5): DGGITQSPKYLFRKEGQNVTLSCEQNLNHDAMYWYRQDPGQGLRLIYYSQIVNDFQKGDIAEGYSVSREKKESFPLTVTSAQKNPTAFYLCASWNGLGETQYFGPGTRLLVL.

The V and J genes are TRBV29-1 and TRBJ1-5, with 7 bases fitting TRBD1. In germline, CDR1 is SQVTM, CDR2 ANQGSEA. V shed 7 bases and J 6 bases; nucleotides not matched to a gene: 9. The CDR3 covers 13 residues. The CDR3 reads CSGSTGPRQPQHF. The CDR3 DNA reads TGCAGCGGGTCGACAGGGCCACGTCAGCCCCAGCATTTT.